The entry below describes one T cell receptor (beta chain). What it binds is not known. This entry is derived from a study of PD-L1 blockade in urothelial cancer. At the level of the study: At 3 weeks after treatment start (second dose) and again at 6 weeks, blood was analyzed. T cells numbered a median of 141,255 in the blood samples.

The study, taken as a whole, reports: Patients with below-median pretreatment blood clonality survived longer.

V gave up 2 bases and J gave up 5 bases, with 19 bases separating them. Germline V gene lookup returns CDR1 GTSNPN and CDR2 SVGIG (reference sequence). This CDR3 spans 15 amino acids. Generated by immunoSEQ multiplex PCR, the TCRdb table keeps only in-frame clones and is missing some. Of about 52,000 clones detected, over 75% appear once; the ten largest clones hold 5% to 7.5%. A total of 1 to 8 samples per patient were collected pretreatment and on-treatment. Here the sequenced sample was PBMCs, taken around atezolizumab (anti-PD-L1) treatment. The receptor was isolated from a man aged 35 to 55 with urothelial cancer. V and J are TRBV30 and TRBJ2-7; D may be TRBD2 (6 bases). CDR3 protein: CAWSPWGAGSHEQYF. The CDR3 DNA is TGTGCCTGGAGTCCCTGGGGTGCGGGAAGCCACGAGCAGTACTTC.